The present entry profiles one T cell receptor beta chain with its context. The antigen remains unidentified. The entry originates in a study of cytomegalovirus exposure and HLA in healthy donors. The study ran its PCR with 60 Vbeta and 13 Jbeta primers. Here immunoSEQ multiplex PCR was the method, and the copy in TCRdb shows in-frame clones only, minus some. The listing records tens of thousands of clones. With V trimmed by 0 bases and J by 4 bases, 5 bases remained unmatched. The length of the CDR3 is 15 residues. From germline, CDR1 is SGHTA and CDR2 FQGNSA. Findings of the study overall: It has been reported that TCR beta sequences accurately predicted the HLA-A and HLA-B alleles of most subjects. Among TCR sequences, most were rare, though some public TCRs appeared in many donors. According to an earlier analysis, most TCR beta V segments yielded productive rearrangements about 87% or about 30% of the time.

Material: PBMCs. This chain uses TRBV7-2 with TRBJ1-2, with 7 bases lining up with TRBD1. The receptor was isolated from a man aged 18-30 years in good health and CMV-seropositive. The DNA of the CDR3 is TGTGCCAGCAGCTTAGCTGGAGGGACAGTCTATGGCTACACCTTC. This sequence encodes CASSLAGGTVYGYTF.